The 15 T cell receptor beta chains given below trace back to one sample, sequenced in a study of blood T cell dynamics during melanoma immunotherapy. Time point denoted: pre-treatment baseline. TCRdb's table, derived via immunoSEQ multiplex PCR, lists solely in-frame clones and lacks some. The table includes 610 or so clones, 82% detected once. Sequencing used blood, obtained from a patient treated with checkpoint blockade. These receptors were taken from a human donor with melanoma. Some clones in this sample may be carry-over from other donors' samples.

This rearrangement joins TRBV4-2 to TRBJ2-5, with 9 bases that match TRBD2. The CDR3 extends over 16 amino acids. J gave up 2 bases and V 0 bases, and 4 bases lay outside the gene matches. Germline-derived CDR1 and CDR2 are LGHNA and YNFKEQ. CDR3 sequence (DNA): TGTGCCAGCAGCCAAGATGGGCTAGCGGGGCAAGAGACCCAGTACTTC. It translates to CASSQDGLAGQETQYF.

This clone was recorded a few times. The CDR3 DNA is TGTGCCATCAGTGAGTCGATGGCGGGGGATGGCTACAATGAGCAGTTCTTC. Translation gives CAISESMAGDGYNEQFF. J is TRBJ2-1 and V is TRBV10-3; TRBD2 matches at 7 bases. The ends lost 0 bases at V and 3 bases at J; junction bases unmatched: 8. The CDR3 contains 17 residues. CDR1 ENHRY and CDR2 SYGVKD come from the germline V gene.

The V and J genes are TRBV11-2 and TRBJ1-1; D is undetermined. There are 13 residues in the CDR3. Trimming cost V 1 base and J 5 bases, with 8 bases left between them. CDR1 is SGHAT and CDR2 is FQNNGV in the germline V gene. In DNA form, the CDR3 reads TGTGCCAGCAGCTTAGGACCGGGAACTGAAGCTTTCTTT. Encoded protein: CASSLGPGTEAFF.

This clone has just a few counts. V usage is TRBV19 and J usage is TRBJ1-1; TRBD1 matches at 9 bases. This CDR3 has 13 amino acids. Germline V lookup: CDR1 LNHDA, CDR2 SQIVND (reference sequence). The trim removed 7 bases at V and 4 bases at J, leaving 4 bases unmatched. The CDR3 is CASTRDRATEAFF. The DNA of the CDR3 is TGTGCCAGTACCAGGGACAGGGCCACTGAAGCTTTCTTT. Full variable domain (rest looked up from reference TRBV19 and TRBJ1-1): DGGITQSPKYLFRKEGQNVTLSCEQNLNHDAMYWYRQDPGQGLRLIYYSQIVNDFQKGDIAEGYSVSREKKESFPLTVTSAQKNPTAFYLCASTRDRATEAFFGQGTRLTVV.

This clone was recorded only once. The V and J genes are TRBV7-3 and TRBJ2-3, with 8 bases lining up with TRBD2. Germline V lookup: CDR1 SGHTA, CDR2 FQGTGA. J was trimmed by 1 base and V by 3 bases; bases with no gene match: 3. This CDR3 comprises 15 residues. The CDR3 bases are TGTGCCAGCAGCTTCGATAGCGGGGGCACAGATACGCAGTATTTT. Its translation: CASSFDSGGTDTQYF.

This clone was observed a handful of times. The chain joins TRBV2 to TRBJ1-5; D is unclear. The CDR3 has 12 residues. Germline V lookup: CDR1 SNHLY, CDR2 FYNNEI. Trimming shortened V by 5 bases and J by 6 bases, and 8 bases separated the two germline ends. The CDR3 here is CASSRITQPQHF. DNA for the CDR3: TGTGCCAGCAGTCGGATTACTCAGCCCCAGCATTTT.

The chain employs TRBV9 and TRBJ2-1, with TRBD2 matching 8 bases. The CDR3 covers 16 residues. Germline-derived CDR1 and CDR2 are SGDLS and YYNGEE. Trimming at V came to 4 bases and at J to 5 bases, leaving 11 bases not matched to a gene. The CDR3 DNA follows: TGTGCCAGCAGCTCCGGTCCCGCGGGGGGCCACAATGAGCAGTTCTTC. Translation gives CASSSGPAGGHNEQFF.

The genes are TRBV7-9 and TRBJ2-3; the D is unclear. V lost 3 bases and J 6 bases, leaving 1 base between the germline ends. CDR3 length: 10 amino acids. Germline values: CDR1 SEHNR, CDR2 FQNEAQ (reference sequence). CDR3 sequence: CASSLDTQYF. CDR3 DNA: TGTGCCAGCAGCTTGGATACGCAGTATTTT.

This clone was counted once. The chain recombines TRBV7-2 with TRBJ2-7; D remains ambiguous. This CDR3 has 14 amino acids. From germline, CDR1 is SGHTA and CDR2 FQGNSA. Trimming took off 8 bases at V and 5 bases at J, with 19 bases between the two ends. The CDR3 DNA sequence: TGTGCCAGCCGGGCTGGTGGCGCTTTCAACGAGCAGTACTTC. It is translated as CASRAGGAFNEQYF.

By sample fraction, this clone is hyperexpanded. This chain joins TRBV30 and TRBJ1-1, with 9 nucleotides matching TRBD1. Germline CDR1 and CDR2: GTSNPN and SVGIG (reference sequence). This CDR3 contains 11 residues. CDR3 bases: TGTGGGGGACAGGGAAACACTGAAGCTTTCTTT. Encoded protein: CGGQGNTEAFF. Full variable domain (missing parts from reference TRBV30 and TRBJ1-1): SQTIHQWPATLVQPVGSPLSLECTVEGTSNPNLYWYRQAAGRGLQLLFYSVGIGQISSEVPQNLSASRPQDRQFILSSKKLLLSDSGFYLCGGQGNTEAFFGQGTRLTVV.

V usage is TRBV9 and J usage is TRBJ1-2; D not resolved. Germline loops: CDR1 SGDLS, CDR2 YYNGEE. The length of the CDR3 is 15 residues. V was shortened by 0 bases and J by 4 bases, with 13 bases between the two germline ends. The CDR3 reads CASSVDPLAGYGYTF. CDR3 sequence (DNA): TGTGCCAGCAGCGTAGATCCCTTAGCGGGCTATGGCTACACCTTC.

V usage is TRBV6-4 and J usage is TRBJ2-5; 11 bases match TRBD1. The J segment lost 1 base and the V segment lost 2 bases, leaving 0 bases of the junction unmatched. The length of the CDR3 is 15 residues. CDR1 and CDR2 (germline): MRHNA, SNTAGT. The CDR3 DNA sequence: TGTGCCAGCAGTGACGGGACAGGGGGCCAAGAGACCCAGTACTTC. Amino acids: CASSDGTGGQETQYF.

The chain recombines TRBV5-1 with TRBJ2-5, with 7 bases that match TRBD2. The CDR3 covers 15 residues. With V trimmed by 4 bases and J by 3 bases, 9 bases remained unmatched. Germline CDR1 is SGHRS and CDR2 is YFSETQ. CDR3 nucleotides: TGCGCCAGCAGCCTTCTCAACCGGGGGGAAGAGACCCAGTACTTC. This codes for CASSLLNRGEETQYF.

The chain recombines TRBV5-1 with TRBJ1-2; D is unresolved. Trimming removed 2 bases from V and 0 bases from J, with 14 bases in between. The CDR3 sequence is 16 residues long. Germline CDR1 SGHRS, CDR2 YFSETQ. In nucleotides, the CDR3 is TGCGCCAGCAGCTTTGATGCAGGAAATACTAACTATGGCTACACCTTC. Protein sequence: CASSFDAGNTNYGYTF.

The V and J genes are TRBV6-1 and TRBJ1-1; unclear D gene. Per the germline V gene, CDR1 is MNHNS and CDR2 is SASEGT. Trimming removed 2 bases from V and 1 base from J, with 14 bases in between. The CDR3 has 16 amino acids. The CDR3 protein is CASSELRDRENTEAFF. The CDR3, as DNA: TGTGCCAGCAGTGAACTTCGAGACCGAGAGAACACTGAAGCTTTCTTT.